This TCR beta chain was captured in a study of PD-1 blockade in classical Hodgkin lymphoma (dated by TCRdb to between 2020 and 2021). In the study overall: Nivolumab dosing was 3 mg/kg intravenously every 2 weeks, continuing until either disease progression or unacceptable toxicity. The study used CyTOF and TCR beta sequencing to define a peripheral blood immune signature of response to PD-1 blockade in classical Hodgkin lymphoma.

Concerning this clone: Its antigen is unknown. The record has no base qualities; no much larger clone is one base away.

The sample's time point label is to be understood as: cycle 4 day 1 (C4D1), after 6 weeks of nivolumab. All trial patients had relapsed after autologous stem cell transplantation, with cohorts A, B and C differing in prior brentuximab vedotin exposure. The trial cohort comprised 56 patients with relapsed/refractory classical Hodgkin lymphoma whose best overall responses were complete response, partial response or progressive disease. Trial patients were treated with single-agent nivolumab in the multi-cohort phase II CheckMate 205 trial. Best overall response was determined by an independent review committee according to the 2007 International Working Group response criteria. Trial PBMCs were collected immediately before nivolumab initiation (C1D1) and during therapy at cycle 2 day 1 and cycle 4 day 1. After peripheral blood was drawn into 8 mL Vacutainer Cell Preparation Tubes, PBMCs were isolated by centrifugation and then cryopreserved.

Genomic DNA was isolated using the Qiagen DNeasy kit from unsorted PBMCs as well as from negatively selected CD4+ and CD8+ fractions. Using primers that anneal to V and J segments, immunoSEQ multiplex PCR amplified the TCR beta CDR3 regions. A synthetic immune receptor repertoire was used to minimize amplification bias, and any residual bias was removed computationally once sequencing was done. The authors' pipeline ran thus. Custom Python scripts were used to quantify repertoire diversity as the Shannon entropy index. The unsorted, CD4+ and CD8+ repertoires were each analyzed separately, with the exception of combined analyses, where CD4+ and CD8+ sequences were merged in silico. A clone counted as expanded when the clone's frequency after treatment rose at least 2-fold relative to C1D1, and clones undetected at baseline were given a pseudocount of 0.5. Singleton clones were defined as clones with 0 or 1 copy at C1D1, and non-singleton clones were defined as clones with 2 or more copies. Clones expanded in unsorted samples were assigned a CD4+, CD8+ or unknown annotation through matching of protein sequences in sorted samples from the same patient. Wilcoxon tests on paired samples were used to test diversity changes from C1D1 to C4D1. TCRdb re-hosts the immuneACCESS table, in-frame sequences only. Its copies lack some clones; in the studies checked, an unresolved V gene accounts for under half of them, and the cause for the rest is not known. V, J and clone size were drawn from that table, and D and trimming were deduced from the DNA. The sample yields tens of thousands of clones; approximately 90% were counted once. The ten largest make up roughly 21% of the sample.

The full study reports these points: Baseline TCR diversity was reported to be lower in newly diagnosed patients than in healthy donors and to be lower still in relapsed/refractory patients. The study covered only a single clinical trial cohort, and the causes of the repertoire differences, possibly disease activity or prior therapy, were still not defined. CD4+ but not CD8+ TCR diversity rose significantly by C4D1 (p=0.0027 vs p=0.16), most apparent in complete responders (p=0.02). Patients starting nivolumab less than 1 year after ASCT had lower diversity and were excluded from later analyses to avoid confounding by immune reconstitution. Trial patients with a complete response had baseline diversity similar to that of newly diagnosed patients, while partial responders and progressors had significantly lower diversity.

This clonotype was sampled from a human donor with classical Hodgkin lymphoma. The sample was peripheral blood mononuclear cells (PBMCs), taken before the fourth cycle of nivolumab.

The nucleotides read TGTGCCAGCAGCTTGTTTCCTATGGAGGGCTACACCTTC. It translates to CASSLFPMEGYTF. The V and J genes are TRBV5-6 and TRBJ1-2, with the D gene not clear enough to name. V is pared back by 1 base and J by 8 bases, with 12 bases lying between the germline termini. For CDR1 and CDR2, the germline V gene lists SGHDT and YYEEEE. From the cysteine up to the phenylalanine, the CDR3 has a length of 13 residues. Just CDR3 DNA is preserved here, 39 bases in frame from base 1.